The T cell receptor (beta chain) described here comes from a study of long-term antiretroviral therapy in people with HIV. Broader study findings: ART-treated samples gained diversity yet remained below transplant donor controls.

With survey level as its setting, the immunoSEQ assay was v3.0. The repertoire was sequenced with immunoSEQ multiplex PCR; TCRdb's copy has only in-frame clones and lacks some. Found here are about 25,000 clones, 80% to 85% of them singletons; the top ten hold over 12%. About this clone: Its antigen is still unknown.

Germline loops: CDR1 SEHNR, CDR2 FQNEAQ (reference sequence). Losses at the gene ends were 3 bases for V and 4 bases for J; bases not matched to a gene: 8. The CDR3 spans 15 residues. The V gene is TRBV7-9, the J gene TRBJ1-2; 7 positions agree with TRBD1. The sample consisted of unsorted PBMCs, taken roughly 4.1 years after starting antiretroviral therapy. The source is a man younger than 45 with HIV. In nucleotides, the CDR3 is TGTGCCAGCAGCTTTTGGACGGACAGGAGCTATGGCTACACCTTC. This sequence encodes CASSFWTDRSYGYTF.